This TCR beta chain is drawn from a study of prognosis after radiotherapy for stage I lung cancer. The TCR beta CDR3 region was amplified from genomic DNA, with two rounds of multiplex PCR being used for the amplification. Each TRBV and TRBJ gene had its own primer in the first PCR round. MiXCR, applied by TCRdb to the multiplex PCR reads, yields one record per CDR3 protein. The sample shows about 31,000 distinct CDR3 sequences, approximately 30% of them seen only once. This clonotype was seen repeatedly, ten times or more. There are 12 residues in the CDR3. Trimming took off 3 bases at V and 8 bases at J, with 8 bases between the two ends. The germline V gene has CDR1 SNHLY and CDR2 FYNNEI.

This chain uses TRBV2 with TRBJ2-1; the D is unclear. The sequences come from PBMCs, collected before or after stereotactic body radiation therapy (not recorded which). This clonotype originated in a donor over 45 with non-small cell lung cancer. The CDR3 region is CASSDFGHEQFF. The CDR3 coding sequence is TGTGCCAGCAGTGATTTCGGCCATGAGCAGTTCTTC.